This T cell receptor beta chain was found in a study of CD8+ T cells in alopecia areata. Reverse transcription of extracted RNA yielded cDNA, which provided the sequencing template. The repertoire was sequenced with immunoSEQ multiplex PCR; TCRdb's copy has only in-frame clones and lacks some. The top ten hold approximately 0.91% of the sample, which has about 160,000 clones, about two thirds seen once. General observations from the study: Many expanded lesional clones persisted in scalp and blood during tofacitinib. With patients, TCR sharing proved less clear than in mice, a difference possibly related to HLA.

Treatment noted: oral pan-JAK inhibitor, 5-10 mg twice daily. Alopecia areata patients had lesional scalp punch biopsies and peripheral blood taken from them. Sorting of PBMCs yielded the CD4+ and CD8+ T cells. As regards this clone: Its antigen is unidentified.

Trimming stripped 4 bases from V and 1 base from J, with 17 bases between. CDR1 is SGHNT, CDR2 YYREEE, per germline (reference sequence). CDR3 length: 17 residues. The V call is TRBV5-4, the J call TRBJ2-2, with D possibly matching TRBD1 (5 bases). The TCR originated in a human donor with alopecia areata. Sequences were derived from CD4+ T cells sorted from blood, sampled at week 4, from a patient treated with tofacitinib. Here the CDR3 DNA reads TGTGCCAGCAGCCTAATTTCGACAGCAATGAACACCGGGGAGCTGTTTTTT. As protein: CASSLISTAMNTGELFF. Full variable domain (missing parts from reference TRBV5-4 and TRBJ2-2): ETGVTQSPTHLIKTRGQQVTLRCSSQSGHNTVSWYQQALGQGPQFIFQYYREEENGRGNFPPRFSGLQFPNYSSELNVNALELDDSALYLCASSLISTAMNTGELFFGEGSRLTVL.